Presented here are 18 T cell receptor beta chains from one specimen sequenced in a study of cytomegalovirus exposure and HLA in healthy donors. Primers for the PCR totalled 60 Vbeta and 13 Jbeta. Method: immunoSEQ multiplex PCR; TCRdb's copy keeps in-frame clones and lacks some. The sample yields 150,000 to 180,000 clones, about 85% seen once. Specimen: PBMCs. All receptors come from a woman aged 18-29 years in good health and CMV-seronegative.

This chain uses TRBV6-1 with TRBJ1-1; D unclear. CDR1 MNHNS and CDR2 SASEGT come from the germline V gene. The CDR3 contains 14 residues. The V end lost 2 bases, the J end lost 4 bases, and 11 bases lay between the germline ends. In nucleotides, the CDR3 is TGTGCCAGCAGTGAACGGGGATTAAGCACTGAAGCTTTCTTT. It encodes CASSERGLSTEAFF.

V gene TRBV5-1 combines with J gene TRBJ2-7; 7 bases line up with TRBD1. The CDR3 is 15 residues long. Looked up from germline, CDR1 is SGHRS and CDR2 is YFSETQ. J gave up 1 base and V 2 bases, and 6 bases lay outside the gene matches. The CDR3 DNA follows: TGCGCCAGCAGCTTAGACAGGGTACGGTCCTACGAGCAGTACTTC. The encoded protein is CASSLDRVRSYEQYF.

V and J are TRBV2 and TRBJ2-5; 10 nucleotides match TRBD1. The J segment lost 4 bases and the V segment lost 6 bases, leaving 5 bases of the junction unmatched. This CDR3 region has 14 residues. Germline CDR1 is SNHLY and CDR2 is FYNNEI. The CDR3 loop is CASSRQGARETQYF. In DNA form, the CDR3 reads TGTGCCAGCAGCAGACAGGGGGCTAGAGAGACCCAGTACTTC.

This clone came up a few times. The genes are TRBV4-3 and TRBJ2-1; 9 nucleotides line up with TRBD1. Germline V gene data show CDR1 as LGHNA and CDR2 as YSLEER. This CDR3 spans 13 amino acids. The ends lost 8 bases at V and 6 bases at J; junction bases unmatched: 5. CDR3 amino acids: CASSSTGGNEQFF. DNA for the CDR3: TGCGCCAGCTCGTCGACAGGGGGCAATGAGCAGTTCTTC.

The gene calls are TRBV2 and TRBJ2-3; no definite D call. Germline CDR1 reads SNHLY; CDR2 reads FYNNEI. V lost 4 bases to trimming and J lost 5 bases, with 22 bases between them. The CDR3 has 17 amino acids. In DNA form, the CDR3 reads TGTGCCAGCAGTGGAGATCTACAGATCAATAGGCGAGATACGCAGTATTTT. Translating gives CASSGDLQINRRDTQYF.

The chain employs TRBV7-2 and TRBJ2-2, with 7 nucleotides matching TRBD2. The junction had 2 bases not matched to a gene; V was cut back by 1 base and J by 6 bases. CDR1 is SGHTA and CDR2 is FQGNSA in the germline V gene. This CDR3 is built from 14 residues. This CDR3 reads CASSLVGGAGELFF. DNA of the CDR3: TGTGCCAGCAGCTTAGTGGGGGGGGCCGGGGAGCTGTTTTTT.

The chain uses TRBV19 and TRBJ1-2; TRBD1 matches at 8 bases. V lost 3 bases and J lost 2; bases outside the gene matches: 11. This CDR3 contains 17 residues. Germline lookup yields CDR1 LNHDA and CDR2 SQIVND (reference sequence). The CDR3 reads CASSMRTGGRVNYGYTF. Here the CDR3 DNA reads TGTGCCAGTAGTATGCGCACAGGGGGAAGGGTCAACTATGGCTACACCTTC.

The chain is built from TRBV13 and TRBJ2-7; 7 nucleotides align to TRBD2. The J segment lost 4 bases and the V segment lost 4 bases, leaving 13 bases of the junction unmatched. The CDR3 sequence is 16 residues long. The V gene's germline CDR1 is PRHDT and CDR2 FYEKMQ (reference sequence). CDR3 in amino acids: CASSYTGGGSIYEQYF. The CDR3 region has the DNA TGTGCCAGCAGCTACACTGGCGGGGGATCGATTTACGAGCAGTACTTC.

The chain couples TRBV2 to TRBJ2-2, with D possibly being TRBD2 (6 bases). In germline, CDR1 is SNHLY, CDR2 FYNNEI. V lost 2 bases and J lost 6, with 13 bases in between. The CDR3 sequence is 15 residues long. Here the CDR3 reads CASSEQGGPPGELFF. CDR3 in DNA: TGTGCCAGCAGTGAACAGGGAGGCCCCCCCGGGGAGCTGTTTTTT.

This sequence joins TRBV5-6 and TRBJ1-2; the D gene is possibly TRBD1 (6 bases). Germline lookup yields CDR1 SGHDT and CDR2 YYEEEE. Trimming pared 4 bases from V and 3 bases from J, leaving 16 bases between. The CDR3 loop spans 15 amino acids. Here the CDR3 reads CASSPDQGTYYGYTF. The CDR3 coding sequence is TGTGCCAGCAGCCCAGACCAGGGGACCTACTATGGCTACACCTTC.

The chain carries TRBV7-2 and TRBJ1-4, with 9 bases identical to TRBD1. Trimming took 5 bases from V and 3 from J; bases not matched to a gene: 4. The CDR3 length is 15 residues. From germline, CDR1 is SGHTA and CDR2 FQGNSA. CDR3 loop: CASSPQGAANEKLFF. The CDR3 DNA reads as TGTGCCAGCAGCCCACAGGGGGCGGCTAATGAAAAACTGTTTTTT.

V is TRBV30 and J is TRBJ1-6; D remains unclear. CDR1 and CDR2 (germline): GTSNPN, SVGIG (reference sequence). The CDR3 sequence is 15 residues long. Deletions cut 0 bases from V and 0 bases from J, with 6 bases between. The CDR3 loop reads CAWSVAGSYNSPLHF. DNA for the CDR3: TGTGCCTGGAGTGTAGCCGGCTCCTATAATTCACCCCTCCACTTT.

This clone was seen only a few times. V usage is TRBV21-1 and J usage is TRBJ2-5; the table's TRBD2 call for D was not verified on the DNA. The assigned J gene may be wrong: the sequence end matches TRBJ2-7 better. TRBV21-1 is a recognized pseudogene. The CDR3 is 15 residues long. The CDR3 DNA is TGTGCCAGCAGGAGGAGCGGGAGGTTACCCTACGAGCAGTACTTC. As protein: CASRRSGRLPYEQYF.

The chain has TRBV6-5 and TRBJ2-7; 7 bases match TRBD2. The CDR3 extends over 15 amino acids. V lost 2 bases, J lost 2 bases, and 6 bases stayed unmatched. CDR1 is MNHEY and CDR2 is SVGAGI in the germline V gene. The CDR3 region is CASSYGEAGTYEQYF. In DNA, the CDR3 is TGTGCCAGCAGTTACGGTGAAGCGGGAACCTACGAGCAGTACTTC.

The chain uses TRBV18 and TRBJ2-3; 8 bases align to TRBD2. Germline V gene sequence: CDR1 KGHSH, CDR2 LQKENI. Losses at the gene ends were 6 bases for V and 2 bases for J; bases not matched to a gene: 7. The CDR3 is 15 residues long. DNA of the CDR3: TGTGCCAGCTCGACCCAGCGGGGGTCCACAGATACGCAGTATTTT. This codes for CASSTQRGSTDTQYF.

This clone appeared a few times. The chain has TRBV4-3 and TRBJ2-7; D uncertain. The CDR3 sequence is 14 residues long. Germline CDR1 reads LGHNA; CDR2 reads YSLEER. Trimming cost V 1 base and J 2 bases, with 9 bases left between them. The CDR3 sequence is CASSQGLPAYEQYF. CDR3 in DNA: TGCGCCAGCAGCCAAGGTCTCCCGGCCTACGAGCAGTACTTC.

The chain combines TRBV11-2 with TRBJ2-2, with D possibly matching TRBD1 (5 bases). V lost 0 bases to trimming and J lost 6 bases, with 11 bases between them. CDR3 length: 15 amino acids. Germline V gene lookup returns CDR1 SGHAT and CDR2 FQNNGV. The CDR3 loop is CASSLDGAHAGELFF. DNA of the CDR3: TGTGCCAGCAGCTTAGATGGGGCACACGCCGGGGAGCTGTTTTTT. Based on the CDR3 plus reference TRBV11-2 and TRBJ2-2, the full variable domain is EAGVAQSPRYKIIEKRQSVAFWCNPISGHATLYWYQQILGQGPKLLIQFQNNGVVDDSQLPKDRFSAERLKGVDSTLKIQPAKLEDSAVYLCASSLDGAHAGELFFGEGSRLTVL.

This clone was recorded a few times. CDR3 DNA sequence: TGTGCCAGTAGTGTGGGACTAGCGCTTGGCTACGAGCAGTACTTC. This translates into CASSVGLALGYEQYF. The chain joins TRBV19 to TRBJ2-7, with 10 bases that match TRBD2. The CDR3 is made up of 15 amino acids. J was trimmed by 3 bases and V by 5 bases; bases with no gene match: 7. Germline CDR1 reads LNHDA; CDR2 reads SQIVND (reference sequence).